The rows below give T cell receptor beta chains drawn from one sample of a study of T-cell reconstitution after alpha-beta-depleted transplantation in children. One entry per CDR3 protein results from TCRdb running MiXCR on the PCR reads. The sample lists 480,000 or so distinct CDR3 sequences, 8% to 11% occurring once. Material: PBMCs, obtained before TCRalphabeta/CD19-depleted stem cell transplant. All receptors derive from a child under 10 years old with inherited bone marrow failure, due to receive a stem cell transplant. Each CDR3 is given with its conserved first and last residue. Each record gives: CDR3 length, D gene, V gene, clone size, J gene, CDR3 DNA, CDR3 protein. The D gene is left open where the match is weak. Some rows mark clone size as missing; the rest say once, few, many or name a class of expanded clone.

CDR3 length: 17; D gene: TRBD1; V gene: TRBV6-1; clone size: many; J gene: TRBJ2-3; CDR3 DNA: TGTGCCAGCAGTGGCTACTGGGGACAGGGGATAGGCGATACGCAGTATTTT; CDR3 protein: CASSGYWGQGIGDTQYF
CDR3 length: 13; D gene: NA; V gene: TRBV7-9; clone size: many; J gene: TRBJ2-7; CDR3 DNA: TGTGCCAGCAGCTTGGGGCCTTCCAGCGAGCAGTACTTC; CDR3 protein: CASSLGPSSEQYF
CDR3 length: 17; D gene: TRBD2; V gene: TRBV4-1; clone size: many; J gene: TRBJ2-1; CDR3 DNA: TGCGCCAGCAGCCAAGCCAGGGCTAGCGGTTCCTACAATGAGCAGTTCTTC; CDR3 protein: CASSQARASGSYNEQFF
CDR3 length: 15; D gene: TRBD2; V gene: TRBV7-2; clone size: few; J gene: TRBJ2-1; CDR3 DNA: TGTGCCAGCAGCACCGGGACTAGCGTCTACAATGAGCAGTTCTTC; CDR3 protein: CASSTGTSVYNEQFF
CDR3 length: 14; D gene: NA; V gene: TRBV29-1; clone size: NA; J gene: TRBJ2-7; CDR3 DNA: TGCAGCGTTGGATCCGGAGGGGGCGAGTACGAGCAGTACTTC; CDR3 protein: CSVGSGGGEYEQYF
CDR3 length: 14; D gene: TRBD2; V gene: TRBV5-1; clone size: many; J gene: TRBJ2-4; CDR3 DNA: TGCGCCAGCAGCCGTAGCGGGCTTAGGGACATTCAGTACTTC; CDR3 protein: CASSRSGLRDIQYF
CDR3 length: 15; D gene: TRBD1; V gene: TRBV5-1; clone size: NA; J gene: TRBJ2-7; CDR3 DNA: TGCGCCAGCAGCCATGGGACAGGGGGCGCGTACGAGCAGTACTTC; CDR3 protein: CASSHGTGGAYEQYF
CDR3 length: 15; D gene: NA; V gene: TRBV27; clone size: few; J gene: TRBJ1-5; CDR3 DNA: TGTGCCAGCAGTTTGGGGGGGCGAATGAATCAGCCCCAGCATTTT; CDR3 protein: CASSLGGRMNQPQHF
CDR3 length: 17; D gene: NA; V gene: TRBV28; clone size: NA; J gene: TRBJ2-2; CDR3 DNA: TGTGCCAGCAGTTCCACTAGCCCACCTTCGGGCACCGGGGAGCTGTTTTTT; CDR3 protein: CASSSTSPPSGTGELFF
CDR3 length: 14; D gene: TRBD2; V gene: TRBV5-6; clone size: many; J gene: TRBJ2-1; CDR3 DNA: TGTGCCAGCAGCGCCGGGACTAGCGGAACTGAGCAGTTCTTC; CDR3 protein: CASSAGTSGTEQFF
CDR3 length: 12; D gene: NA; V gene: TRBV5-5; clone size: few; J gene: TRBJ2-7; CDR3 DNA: TGTGCCAGCAGCCCGACTCTCTACGAGCAGTACTTC; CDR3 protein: CASSPTLYEQYF
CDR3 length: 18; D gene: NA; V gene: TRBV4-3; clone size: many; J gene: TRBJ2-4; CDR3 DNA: TGCGCCAGCAGCCAAGTCCTGAACAGCCTTCTAGCCAAAAACATTCAGTACTTC; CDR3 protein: CASSQVLNSLLAKNIQYF
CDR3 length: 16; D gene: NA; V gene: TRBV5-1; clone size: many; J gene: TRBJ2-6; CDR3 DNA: TGCGCCAGCAGCCCGGGTCGATTCTCTGGGGCCAACGTCCTGACTTTC; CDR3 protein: CASSPGRFSGANVLTF
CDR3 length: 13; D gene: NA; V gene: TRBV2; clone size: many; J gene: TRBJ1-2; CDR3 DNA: TGTGCCAGCAGTGTGACGGCTAACTATGGCTACACCTTC; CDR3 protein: CASSVTANYGYTF
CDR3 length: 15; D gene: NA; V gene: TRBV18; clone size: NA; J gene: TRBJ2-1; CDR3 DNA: TGTGCCAGCTCACCGAGGGCCGAAAGTATAAATGAGCAGTTCTTC; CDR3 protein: CASSPRAESINEQFF
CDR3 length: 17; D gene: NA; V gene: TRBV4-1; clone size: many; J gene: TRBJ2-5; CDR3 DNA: TGCGCCAGCAGCCCCTGGGGGATCTTGGTTCCCCAAGAGACCCAGTACTTC; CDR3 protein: CASSPWGILVPQETQYF
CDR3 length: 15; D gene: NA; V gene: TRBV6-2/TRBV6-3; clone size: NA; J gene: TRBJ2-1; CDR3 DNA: TGTGCCAGCAGTTACGGTAGGCTATGGGAACTTGAGCAGTTCTTC; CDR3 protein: CASSYGRLWELEQFF
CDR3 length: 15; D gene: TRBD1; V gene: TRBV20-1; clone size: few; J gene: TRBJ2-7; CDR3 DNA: TGCAGTGCTAGAGCGCCACGGACAGGGGGTAAAGAGCAGTACTTC; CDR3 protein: CSARAPRTGGKEQYF
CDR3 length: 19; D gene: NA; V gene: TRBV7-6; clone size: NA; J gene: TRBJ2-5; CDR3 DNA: TGTACCAGCAGCTTCCGCCGCGAACCAGGGGTTATGATTAGGGAGACCCAGTACTTC; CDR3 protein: CTSSFRREPGVMIRETQYF
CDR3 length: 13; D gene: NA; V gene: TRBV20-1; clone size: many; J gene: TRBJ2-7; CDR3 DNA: TGCAGTGCTAGAGAAGCAAAGTCCTACGAGCAGTACTTC; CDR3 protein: CSAREAKSYEQYF
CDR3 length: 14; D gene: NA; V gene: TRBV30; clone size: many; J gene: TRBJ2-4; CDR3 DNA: TGTGCCTGGAGTGCGGGAATTGGCAAAAACATTCAGTACTTC; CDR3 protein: CAWSAGIGKNIQYF
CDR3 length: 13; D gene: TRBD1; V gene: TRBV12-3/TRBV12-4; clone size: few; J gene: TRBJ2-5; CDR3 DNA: TGTGCCAGCACTCGGGGACAGCAAGAGACCCAGTACTTC; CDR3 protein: CASTRGQQETQYF
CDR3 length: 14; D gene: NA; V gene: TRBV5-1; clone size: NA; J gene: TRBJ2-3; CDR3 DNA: TGCGCCAGCAGCTTGGGGCAGTACACAGATACGCAGTATTTT; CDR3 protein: CASSLGQYTDTQYF
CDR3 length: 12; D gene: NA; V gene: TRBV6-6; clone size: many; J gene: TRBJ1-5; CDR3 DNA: TGTGCCAGCAGTTACGGAAATCAGCCCCAGCATTTT; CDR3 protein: CASSYGNQPQHF
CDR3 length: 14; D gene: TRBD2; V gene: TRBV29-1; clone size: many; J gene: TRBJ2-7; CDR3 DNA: TGCAGCGTTGGAAGGTCGGGAGGAGGGTACGAGCAGTACTTC; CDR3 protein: CSVGRSGGGYEQYF
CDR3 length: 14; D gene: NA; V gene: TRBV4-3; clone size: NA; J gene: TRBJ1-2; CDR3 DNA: TGCGCCAGCAGCCAAGGGACGGGAGAATATGGCTACACCTTC; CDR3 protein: CASSQGTGEYGYTF
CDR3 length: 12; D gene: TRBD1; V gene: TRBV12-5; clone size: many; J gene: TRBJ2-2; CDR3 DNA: TGTGCCTGGACAGGGAACACCGGGGAGCTGTTTTTT; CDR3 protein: CAWTGNTGELFF
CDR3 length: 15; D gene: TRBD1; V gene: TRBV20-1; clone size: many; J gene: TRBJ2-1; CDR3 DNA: TGCAGTGCTAGGCCCCGGGACAGGGGCTACAATGAGCAGTTCTTC; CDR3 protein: CSARPRDRGYNEQFF
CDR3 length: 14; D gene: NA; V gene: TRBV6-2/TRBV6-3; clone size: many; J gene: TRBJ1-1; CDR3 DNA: TGTGCCAGCAGTTACTCGAACTCTGGTGAAGAAGCTTTCTTT; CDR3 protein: CASSYSNSGEEAFF